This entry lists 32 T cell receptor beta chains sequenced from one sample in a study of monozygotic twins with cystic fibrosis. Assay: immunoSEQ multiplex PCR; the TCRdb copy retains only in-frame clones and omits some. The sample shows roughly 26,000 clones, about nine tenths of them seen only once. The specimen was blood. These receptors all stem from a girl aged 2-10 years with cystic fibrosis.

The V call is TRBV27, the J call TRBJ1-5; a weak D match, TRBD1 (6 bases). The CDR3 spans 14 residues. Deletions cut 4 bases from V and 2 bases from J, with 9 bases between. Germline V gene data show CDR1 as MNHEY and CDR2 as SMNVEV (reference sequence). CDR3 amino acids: CASSSSGGNQPQHF. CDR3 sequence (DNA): TGTGCCAGCAGTTCGTCAGGGGGCAATCAGCCCCAGCATTTT.

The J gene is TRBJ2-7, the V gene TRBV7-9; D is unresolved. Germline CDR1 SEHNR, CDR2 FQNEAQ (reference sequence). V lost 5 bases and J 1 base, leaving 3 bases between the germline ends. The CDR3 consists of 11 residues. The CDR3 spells CASSPSYEQYF. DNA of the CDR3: TGTGCCAGCAGCCCTTCCTACGAGCAGTACTTC.

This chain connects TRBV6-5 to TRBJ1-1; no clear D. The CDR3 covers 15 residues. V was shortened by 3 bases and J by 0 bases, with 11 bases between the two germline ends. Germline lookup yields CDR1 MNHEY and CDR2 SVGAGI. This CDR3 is CASSYNGGMNTEAFF. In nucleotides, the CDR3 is TGTGCCAGCAGTTATAATGGAGGTATGAACACTGAAGCTTTCTTT.

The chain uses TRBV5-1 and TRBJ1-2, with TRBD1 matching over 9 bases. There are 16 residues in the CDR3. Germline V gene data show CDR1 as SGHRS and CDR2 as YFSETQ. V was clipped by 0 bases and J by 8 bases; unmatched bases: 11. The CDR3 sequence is CASSLAPGQGVGGYTF. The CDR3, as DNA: TGCGCCAGCAGCTTGGCCCCGGGACAGGGAGTAGGAGGCTACACCTTC.

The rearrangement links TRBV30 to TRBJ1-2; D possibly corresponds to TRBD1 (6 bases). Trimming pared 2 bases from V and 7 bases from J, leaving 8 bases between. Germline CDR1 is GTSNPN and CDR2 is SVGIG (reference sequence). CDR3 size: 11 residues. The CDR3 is CAWSRGAGYTF. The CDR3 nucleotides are TGTGCCTGGAGTAGGGGGGCTGGCTACACCTTC.

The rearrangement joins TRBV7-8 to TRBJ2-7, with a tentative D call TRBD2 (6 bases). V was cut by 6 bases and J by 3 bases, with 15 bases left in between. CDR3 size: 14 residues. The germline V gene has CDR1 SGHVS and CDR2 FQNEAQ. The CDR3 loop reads CASRTGGTHYEQYF. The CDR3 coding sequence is TGTGCCAGCAGAACAGGCGGGACTCACTACGAGCAGTACTTC.

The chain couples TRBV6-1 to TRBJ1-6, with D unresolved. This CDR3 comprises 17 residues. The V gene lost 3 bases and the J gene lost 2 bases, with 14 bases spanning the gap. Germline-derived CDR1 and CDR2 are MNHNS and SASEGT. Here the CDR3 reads CASSEILGNPYNSPLHF. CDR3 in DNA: TGTGCCAGCAGTGAGATTTTGGGGAACCCCTATAATTCACCCCTCCACTTT.

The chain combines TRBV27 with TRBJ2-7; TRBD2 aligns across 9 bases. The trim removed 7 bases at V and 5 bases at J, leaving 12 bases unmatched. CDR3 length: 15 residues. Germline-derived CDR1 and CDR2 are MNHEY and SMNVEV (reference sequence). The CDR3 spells CASTNRGLALDEQYF. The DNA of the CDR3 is TGTGCCAGCACTAATAGGGGACTAGCCTTAGACGAGCAGTACTTC.

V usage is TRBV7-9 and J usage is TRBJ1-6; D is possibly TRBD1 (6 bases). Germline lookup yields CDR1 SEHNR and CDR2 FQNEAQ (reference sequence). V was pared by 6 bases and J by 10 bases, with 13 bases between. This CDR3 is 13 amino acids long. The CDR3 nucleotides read TGTGCCAGCAGGTCCGGGACAAGCTCACCCCTCCACTTT. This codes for CASRSGTSSPLHF.

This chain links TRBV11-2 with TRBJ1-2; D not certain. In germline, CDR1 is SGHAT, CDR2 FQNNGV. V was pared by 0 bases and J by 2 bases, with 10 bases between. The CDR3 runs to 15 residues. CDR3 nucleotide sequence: TGTGCCAGCAGCTTAGATCCTGCGGGGAACTATGGCTACACCTTC. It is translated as CASSLDPAGNYGYTF.

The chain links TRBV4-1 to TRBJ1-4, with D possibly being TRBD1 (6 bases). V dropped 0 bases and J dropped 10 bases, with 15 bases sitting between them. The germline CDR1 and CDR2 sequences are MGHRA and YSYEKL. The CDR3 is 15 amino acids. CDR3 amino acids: CASSQEFLAGAKLFF. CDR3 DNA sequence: TGCGCCAGCAGCCAAGAGTTCCTAGCGGGGGCAAAACTGTTTTTT.

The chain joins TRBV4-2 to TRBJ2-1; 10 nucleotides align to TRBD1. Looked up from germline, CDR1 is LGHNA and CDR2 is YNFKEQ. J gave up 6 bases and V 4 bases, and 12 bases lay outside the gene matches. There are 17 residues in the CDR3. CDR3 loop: CASSPYFRDRGINEQFF. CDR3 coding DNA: TGTGCCAGCAGCCCTTACTTCCGGGACAGGGGTATCAATGAGCAGTTCTTC.

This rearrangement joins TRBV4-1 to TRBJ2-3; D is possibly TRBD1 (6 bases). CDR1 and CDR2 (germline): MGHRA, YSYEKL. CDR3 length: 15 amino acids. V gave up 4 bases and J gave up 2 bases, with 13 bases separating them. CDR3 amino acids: CASSPPQGNTDTQYF. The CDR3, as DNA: TGCGCCAGCAGCCCCCCCCAGGGGAACACAGATACGCAGTATTTT.

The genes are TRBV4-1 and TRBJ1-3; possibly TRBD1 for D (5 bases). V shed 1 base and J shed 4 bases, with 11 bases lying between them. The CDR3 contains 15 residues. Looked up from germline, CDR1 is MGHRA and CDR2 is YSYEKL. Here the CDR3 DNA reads TGCGCCAGCAGCCAAGGAGGGACGGGGGGAAACACCATATATTTT. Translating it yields CASSQGGTGGNTIYF.

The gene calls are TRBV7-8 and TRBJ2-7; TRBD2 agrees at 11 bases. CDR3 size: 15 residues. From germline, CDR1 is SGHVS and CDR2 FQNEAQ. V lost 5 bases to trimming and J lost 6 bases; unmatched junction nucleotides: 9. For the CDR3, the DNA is TGTGCCAGCAGCCCGATAGCGGGGGGGCCTTCCGAGCAGTACTTC. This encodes CASSPIAGGPSEQYF.

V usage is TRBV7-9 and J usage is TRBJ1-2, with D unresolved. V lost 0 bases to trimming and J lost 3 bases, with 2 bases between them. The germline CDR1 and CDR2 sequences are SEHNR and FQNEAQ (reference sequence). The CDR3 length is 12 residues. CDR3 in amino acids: CASSLADYGYTF. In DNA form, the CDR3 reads TGTGCCAGCAGCTTAGCGGACTATGGCTACACCTTC. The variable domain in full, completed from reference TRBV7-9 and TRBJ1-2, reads DTGVSQNPRHKITKRGQNVTFRCDPISEHNRLYWYRQTLGQGPEFLTYFQNEAQLEKSRLLSDRFSAERPKGSFSTLEIQRTEQGDSAMYLCASSLADYGYTFGSGTRLTVV.

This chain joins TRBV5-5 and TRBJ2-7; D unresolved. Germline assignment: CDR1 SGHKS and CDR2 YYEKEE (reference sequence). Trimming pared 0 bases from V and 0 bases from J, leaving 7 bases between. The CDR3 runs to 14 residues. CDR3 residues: CASSLVLSSYEQYF. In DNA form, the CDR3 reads TGTGCCAGCAGCTTGGTTCTGAGCTCCTACGAGCAGTACTTC.

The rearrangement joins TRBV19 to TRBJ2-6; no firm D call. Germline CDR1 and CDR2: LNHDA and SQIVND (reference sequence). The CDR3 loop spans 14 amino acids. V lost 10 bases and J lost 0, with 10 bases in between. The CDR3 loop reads CATSKPSGANVLTF. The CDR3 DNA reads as TGTGCCACTTCCAAGCCCTCTGGGGCCAACGTCCTGACTTTC.

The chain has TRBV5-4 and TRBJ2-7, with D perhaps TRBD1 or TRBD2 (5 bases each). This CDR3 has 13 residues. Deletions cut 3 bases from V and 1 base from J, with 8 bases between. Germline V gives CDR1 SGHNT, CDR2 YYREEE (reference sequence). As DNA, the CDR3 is TGTGCCAGCAGCTGGGGACCTTCCTACGAGCAGTACTTC. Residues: CASSWGPSYEQYF.

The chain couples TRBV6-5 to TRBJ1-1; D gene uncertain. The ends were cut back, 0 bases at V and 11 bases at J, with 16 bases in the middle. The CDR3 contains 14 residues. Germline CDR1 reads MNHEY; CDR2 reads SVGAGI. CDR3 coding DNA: TGTGCCAGCAGTTACTCCAGAGAGTCAATGGTGGCTTTCTTT. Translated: CASSYSRESMVAFF.

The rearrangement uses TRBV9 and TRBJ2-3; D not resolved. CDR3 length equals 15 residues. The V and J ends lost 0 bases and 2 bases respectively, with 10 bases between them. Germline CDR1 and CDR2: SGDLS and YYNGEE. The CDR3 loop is CASSVGVWTTDTQYF. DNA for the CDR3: TGTGCCAGCAGCGTAGGCGTGTGGACCACAGATACGCAGTATTTT.

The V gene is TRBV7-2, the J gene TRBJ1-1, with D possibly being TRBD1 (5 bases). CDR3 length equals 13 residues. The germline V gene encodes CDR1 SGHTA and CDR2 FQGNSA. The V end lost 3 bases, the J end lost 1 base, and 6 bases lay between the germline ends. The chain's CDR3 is CASSFQGNTEAFF. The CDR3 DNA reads TGTGCCAGCAGCTTTCAGGGGAACACTGAAGCTTTCTTT.

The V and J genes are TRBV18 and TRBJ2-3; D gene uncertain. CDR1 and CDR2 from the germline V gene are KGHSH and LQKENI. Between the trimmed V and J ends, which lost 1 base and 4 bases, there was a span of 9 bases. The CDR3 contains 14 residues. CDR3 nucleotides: TGTGCCAGCTCACCACTGGTAGATGCAGATACGCAGTATTTT. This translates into CASSPLVDADTQYF.

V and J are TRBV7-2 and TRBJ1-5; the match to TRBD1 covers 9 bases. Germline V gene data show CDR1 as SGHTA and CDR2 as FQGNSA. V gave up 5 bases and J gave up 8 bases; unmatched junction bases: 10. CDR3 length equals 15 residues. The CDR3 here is CASSAVGTGSKPQHF. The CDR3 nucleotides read TGTGCCAGCAGCGCGGTAGGGACAGGGAGTAAGCCCCAGCATTTT.

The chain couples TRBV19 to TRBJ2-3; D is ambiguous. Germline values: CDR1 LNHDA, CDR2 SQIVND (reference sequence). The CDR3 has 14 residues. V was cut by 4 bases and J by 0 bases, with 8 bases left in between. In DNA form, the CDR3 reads TGTGCCAGTAGTACAGATTCTAGCACAGATACGCAGTATTTT. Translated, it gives CASSTDSSTDTQYF.

CDR3 nucleotide sequence: TGTGCCAGCAGTCCCTGGACAGGGTTCACTAGCGGGGAGGACTACGAGCAGTACTTC. Amino acids: CASSPWTGFTSGEDYEQYF. This sequence joins TRBV27 and TRBJ2-7, with TRBD2 matching over 10 bases. V gave up 5 bases and J gave up 3 bases; unmatched junction bases: 19. Germline V gene lookup returns CDR1 MNHEY and CDR2 SMNVEV (reference sequence). The CDR3 runs to 19 residues.

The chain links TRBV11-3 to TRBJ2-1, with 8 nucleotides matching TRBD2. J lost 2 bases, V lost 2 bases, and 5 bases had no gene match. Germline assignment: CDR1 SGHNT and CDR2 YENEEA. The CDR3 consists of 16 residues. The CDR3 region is CASSLTPGGAYNEQFF. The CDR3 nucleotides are TGTGCCAGCAGCTTAACTCCCGGGGGGGCCTACAATGAGCAGTTCTTC.

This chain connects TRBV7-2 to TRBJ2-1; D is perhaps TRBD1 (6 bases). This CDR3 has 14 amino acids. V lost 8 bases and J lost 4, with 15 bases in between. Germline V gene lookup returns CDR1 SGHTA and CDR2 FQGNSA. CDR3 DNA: TGTGCCAGCGGACGGACAGCCCCGTACAATGAGCAGTTCTTC. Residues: CASGRTAPYNEQFF. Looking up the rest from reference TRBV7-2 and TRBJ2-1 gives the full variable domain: GAGVSQSPSNKVTEKGKDVELRCDPISGHTALYWYRQSLGQGLEFLIYFQGNSAPDKSGLPSDRFSAERTGGSVSTLTIQRTQQEDSAVYLCASGRTAPYNEQFFGPGTRLTVL.

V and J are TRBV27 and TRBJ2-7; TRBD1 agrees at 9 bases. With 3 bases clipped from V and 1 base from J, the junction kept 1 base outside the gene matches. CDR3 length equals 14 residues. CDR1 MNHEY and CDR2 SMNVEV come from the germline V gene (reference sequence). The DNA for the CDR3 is TGTGCCAGCAGTTTTGGGACAGGGTCCTACGAGCAGTACTTC. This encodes CASSFGTGSYEQYF.

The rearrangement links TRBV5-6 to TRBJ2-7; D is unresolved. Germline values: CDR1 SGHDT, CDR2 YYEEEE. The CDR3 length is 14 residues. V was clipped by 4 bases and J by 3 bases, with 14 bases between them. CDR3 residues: CASSPTTSLYEQYF. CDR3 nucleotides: TGTGCCAGCAGCCCGACGACAAGCCTCTACGAGCAGTACTTC.

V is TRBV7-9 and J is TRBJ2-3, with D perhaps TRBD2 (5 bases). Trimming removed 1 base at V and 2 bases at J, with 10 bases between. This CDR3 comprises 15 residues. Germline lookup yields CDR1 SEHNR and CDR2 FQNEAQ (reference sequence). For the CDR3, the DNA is TGTGCCAGCAGCTTAGGCTCACTAGTCACAGATACGCAGTATTTT. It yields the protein CASSLGSLVTDTQYF.

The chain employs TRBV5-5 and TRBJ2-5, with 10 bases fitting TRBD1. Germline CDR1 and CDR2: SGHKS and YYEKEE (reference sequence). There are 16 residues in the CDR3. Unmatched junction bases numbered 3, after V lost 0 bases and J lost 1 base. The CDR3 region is CASSLARTGGQETQYF. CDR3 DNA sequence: TGTGCCAGCAGCTTGGCGAGGACAGGGGGCCAAGAGACCCAGTACTTC.